The T cell receptor (beta chain) under discussion was sequenced for a study of CD8 T cells in Susac syndrome. Note on this clonotype: As yet, its antigen is unknown.

RNA was extracted with the RNeasy kit, and a quantity of roughly 0.5 to 1 ug was reverse transcribed using random hexamers. An immunoSEQ multiplex PCR amplified TCR beta CDR3 over 54 Vbeta and 13 Jbeta. Via MiXCR, TCRdb re-called the immunoSEQ multiplex PCR reads, giving one row per CDR3 protein. The table includes 130,000 to 150,000 distinct CDR3 sequences, approximately 93% detected once. CD8+ and CD4+ T cells from blood underwent TCR beta sequencing, which was carried out in a high-throughput format. Healthy donors matched for age and sex were used as controls. This CDR3 contains 17 residues. The germline CDR1 and CDR2 sequences are MGHRA and YSYEKL. V was clipped by 0 bases and J by 5 bases; unmatched bases: 7. Study-level results: Only a relatively small number of individuals were included in the TCR sequencing and HLA analysis.

The source of this sequence is a human donor in good health. What was sequenced was CD4+ T cells from PBMCs. The chain joins TRBV4-1 to TRBJ2-1; 10 bases are a match to TRBD2. DNA of the CDR3: TGCGCCAGCAGCCAAGATGTAGCGGGAGGCCCCCACAATGAGCAGTTCTTC. Translating it yields CASSQDVAGGPHNEQFF.